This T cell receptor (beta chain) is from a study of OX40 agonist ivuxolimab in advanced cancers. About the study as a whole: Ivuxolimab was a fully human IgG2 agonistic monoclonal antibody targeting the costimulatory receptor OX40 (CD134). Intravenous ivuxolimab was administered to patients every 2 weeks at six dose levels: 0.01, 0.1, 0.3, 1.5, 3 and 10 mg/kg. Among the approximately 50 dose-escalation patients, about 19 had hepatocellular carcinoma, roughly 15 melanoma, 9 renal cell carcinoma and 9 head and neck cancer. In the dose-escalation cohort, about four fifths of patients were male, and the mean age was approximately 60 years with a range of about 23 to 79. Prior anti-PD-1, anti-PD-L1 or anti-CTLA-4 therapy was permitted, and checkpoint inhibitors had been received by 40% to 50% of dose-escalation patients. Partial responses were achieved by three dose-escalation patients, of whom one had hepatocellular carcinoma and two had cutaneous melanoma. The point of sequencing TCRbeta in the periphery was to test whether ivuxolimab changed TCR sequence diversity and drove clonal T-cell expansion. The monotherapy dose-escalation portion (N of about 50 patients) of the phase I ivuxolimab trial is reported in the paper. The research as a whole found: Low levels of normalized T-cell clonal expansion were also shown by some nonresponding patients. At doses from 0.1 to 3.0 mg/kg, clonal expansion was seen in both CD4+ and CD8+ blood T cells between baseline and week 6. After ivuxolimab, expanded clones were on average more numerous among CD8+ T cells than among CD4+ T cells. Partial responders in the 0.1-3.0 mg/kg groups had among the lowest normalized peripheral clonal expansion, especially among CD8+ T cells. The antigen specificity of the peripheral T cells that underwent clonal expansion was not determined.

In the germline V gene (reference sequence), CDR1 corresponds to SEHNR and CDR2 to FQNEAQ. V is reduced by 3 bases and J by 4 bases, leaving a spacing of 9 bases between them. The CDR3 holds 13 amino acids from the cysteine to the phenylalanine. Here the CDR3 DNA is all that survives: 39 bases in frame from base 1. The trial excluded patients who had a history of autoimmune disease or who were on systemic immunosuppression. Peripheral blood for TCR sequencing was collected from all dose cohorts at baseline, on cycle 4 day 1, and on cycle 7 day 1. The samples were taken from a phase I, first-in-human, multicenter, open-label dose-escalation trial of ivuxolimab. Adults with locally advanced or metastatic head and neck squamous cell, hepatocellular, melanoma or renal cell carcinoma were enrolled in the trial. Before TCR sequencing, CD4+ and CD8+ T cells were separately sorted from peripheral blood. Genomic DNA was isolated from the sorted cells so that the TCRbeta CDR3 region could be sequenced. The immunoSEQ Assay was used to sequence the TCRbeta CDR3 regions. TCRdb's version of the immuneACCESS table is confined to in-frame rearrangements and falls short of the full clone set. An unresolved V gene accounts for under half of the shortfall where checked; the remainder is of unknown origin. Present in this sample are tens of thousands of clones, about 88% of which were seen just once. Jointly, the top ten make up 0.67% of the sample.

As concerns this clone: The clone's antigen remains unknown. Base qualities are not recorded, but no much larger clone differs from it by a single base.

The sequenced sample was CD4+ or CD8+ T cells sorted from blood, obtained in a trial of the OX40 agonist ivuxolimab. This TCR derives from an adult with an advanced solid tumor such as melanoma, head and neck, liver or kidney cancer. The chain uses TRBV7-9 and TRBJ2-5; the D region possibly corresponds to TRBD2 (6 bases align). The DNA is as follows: TGTGCCAGCAGCTTGACAGCGGGAGAGACCCAGTACTTC. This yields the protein CASSLTAGETQYF.